Following are 13 T cell receptor beta chains from one sample sequenced in a study of blood T cell repertoires in COVID-19. Measured with immunoSEQ multiplex PCR; TCRdb has only the in-frame clones, and not every one. The table includes some 220,000 clones, roughly 85% detected once. Sequencing was done on a sample of peripheral blood. These receptors all stem from a woman between 65 and 79 years old with COVID-19, enrolled during active disease.

The count of this clone is one. The chain uses TRBV6-5 and TRBJ1-6, with 7 bases fitting TRBD1. This CDR3 contains 14 residues. The junction had 6 bases not matched to a gene; V was cut back by 6 bases and J by 7 bases. CDR1 is MNHEY, CDR2 SVGAGI, per germline. CDR3 residues: CASRVQGENSPLHF. In DNA form, the CDR3 reads TGTGCCAGCAGAGTTCAGGGGGAAAATTCACCCCTCCACTTT.

V gene TRBV18 combines with J gene TRBJ1-5; D perhaps matches TRBD1 (5 bases). V was pared by 4 bases and J by 2 bases, with 15 bases between. Germline assignment: CDR1 KGHSH and CDR2 LQKENI. This CDR3 region has 16 residues. CDR3 amino acids: CASSQLQVHGNQPQHF. The CDR3 DNA is TGTGCCAGCTCACAGTTACAGGTTCATGGCAATCAGCCCCAGCATTTT.

This chain uses TRBV7-3 with TRBJ2-2; D remains ambiguous. CDR1 SGHTA and CDR2 FQGTGA come from the germline V gene. V lost 8 bases, J lost 8 bases, and 21 bases lay in between. The CDR3 contains 15 residues. CDR3: CASAPVGTQGGELFF. In DNA form, the CDR3 reads TGTGCCAGCGCCCCAGTGGGCACCCAAGGAGGGGAGCTGTTTTTT.

The chain links TRBV5-1 to TRBJ2-3; TRBD2 matches 11 bases. The CDR3 loop spans 18 amino acids. The V segment lost 4 bases and the J segment 0 bases; nucleotides outside the gene matches: 10. CDR1 is SGHRS and CDR2 is YFSETQ in the germline V gene. CDR3 coding DNA: TGCGCCAGCAGCGGCGGGACTAGCGGTGCTACTAGCACAGATACGCAGTATTTT. As protein: CASSGGTSGATSTDTQYF.

V usage is TRBV27 and J usage is TRBJ2-7, with 7 bases identical to TRBD1. Unmatched junction bases numbered 5, after V lost 0 bases and J lost 3 bases. CDR1 is MNHEY, CDR2 SMNVEV, per germline (reference sequence). The CDR3 has 15 amino acids. The CDR3 DNA reads TGTGCCAGCAGTTTATCGAGAAACAGGGGCTACGAGCAGTACTTC. It specifies CASSLSRNRGYEQYF.

In this sample, this clone turned up once. The gene calls are TRBV11-2 and TRBJ2-7; weak D call: TRBD2 (6 bases). From germline, CDR1 is SGHAT and CDR2 FQNNGV. The CDR3 length is 12 residues. V lost 5 bases and J lost 4, with 9 bases in between. CDR3 DNA sequence: TGTGCCAGCAGCCGCGGGACTTACGAGCAGTACTTC. It translates to CASSRGTYEQYF.

V gene TRBV7-2 combines with J gene TRBJ1-3; the match to TRBD1 covers 8 bases. The V gene end was trimmed by 0 bases and the J gene end by 3 bases; junction bases not matched to a gene: 4. This CDR3 comprises 16 residues. CDR1 is SGHTA, CDR2 FQGNSA, per germline. CDR3 amino acids: CASSLALGQVGNTIYF. CDR3 DNA sequence: TGTGCCAGCAGCTTAGCTTTGGGACAGGTTGGAAACACCATATATTTT.

This chain links TRBV7-2 with TRBJ1-2; 8 bases line up with TRBD1. J was trimmed by 8 bases and V by 5 bases; bases with no gene match: 7. The CDR3 is 13 amino acids. From germline, CDR1 is SGHTA and CDR2 FQGNSA. CDR3 loop: CASSPDRGGGYTF. The DNA of the CDR3 is TGTGCCAGCAGCCCTGACAGGGGAGGGGGCTACACCTTC.

V usage is TRBV24-1 and J usage is TRBJ2-7; perhaps TRBD1 as D (6 bases). CDR1 is KGHDR, CDR2 SFDVKD, per germline. Between the trimmed V and J ends, which lost 3 bases and 6 bases, there was a span of 11 bases. This CDR3 contains 13 residues. CDR3 DNA sequence: TGTGCCACCAGTGATCGACAGGCGCCCGAGCAGTACTTC. Translating it yields CATSDRQAPEQYF.

This clone has just one count. The J gene is TRBJ1-1, the V gene TRBV9, with D possibly TRBD1 on 5 matching bases. This CDR3 region has 14 residues. V was shortened by 6 bases and J by 1 base, with 13 bases between the two germline ends. The germline gives CDR1 SGDLS, CDR2 YYNGEE. The CDR3: CASIPIQGNTEAFF. The CDR3 nucleotides are TGTGCCAGCATCCCAATTCAGGGGAACACTGAAGCTTTCTTT.

The CDR3 here is CASSLVQANTEAFF. CDR3 bases: TGTGCCAGCAGCTTGGTTCAGGCGAACACTGAAGCTTTCTTT. J is TRBJ1-1 and V is TRBV5-5; D is uncertain. CDR3 length: 14 amino acids. The V end lost 0 bases, the J end lost 1 base, and 7 bases lay between the germline ends. Germline assignment: CDR1 SGHKS and CDR2 YYEKEE (reference sequence).

This clone appeared a single time. The rearrangement joins TRBV6-5 to TRBJ1-1; no definite D call. The CDR3 has 14 residues. Trimming pared 4 bases from V and 4 bases from J, leaving 13 bases between. Looked up from germline, CDR1 is MNHEY and CDR2 is SVGAGI. For the CDR3, the DNA is TGTGCCAGCAGTTTGAGCCGAAGAAGCACTGAAGCTTTCTTT. Protein: CASSLSRRSTEAFF.

This clone was detected a few times. This rearrangement joins TRBV5-1 to TRBJ2-1; TRBD1 might be the D (5 bases). Looked up from germline, CDR1 is SGHRS and CDR2 is YFSETQ. The germline V and J ends were trimmed by 0 bases and 5 bases, with 15 bases remaining between them. CDR3 length: 16 residues. CDR3 sequence reads: CASSLGQSFVNNEQFF. CDR3 bases: TGCGCCAGCAGCTTGGGACAGTCCTTTGTAAACAATGAGCAGTTCTTC.